This entry features one TCR beta chain sequence. The CDR3 totals 14 residues. In germline, CDR1 is KGHDR, CDR2 SFDVKD. V was clipped by 1 base and J by 5 bases, with 8 bases between them. The data are from a study of response to subunit inactivated influenza vaccine. TCRdb fed the RT-PCR reads into MiXCR, producing one record per CDR3 protein. The sample has approximately 700,000 distinct CDR3 sequences, about 15% seen once. Here the sequenced sample was PBMCs from blood, taken about 14 days before vaccination. The TCR sequence derives from a man aged 50 or older who received an inactivated influenza vaccine. The chain is built from TRBV24-1 and TRBJ2-1, with D tentatively TRBD2 (5 bases). CDR3 region: CATSDFDGNNEQFF. CDR3 in DNA: TGTGCCACCAGTGATTTTGACGGGAACAATGAGCAGTTCTTC.